The sequence of this TCR beta chain was determined in a study of T-cell reconstitution after alpha-beta-depleted transplantation in children. This clonotype occurred many times. The CDR3 has 14 amino acids. The germline V and J ends were trimmed by 4 bases and 2 bases, with 15 bases remaining between them. Germline V gene sequence: CDR1 SQVTM, CDR2 ANQGSEA. Unique molecular identifiers were used in preparing the TCRbeta library. Each CDR3 protein is one row after TCRdb ran MiXCR on the PCR reads. The table shows more than 550,000 distinct CDR3 sequences, with under 12% occurring only once. This TCR was sampled from a human donor who donated a stem cell graft to a child with acute myeloid leukemia. The chain carries TRBV29-1 and TRBJ2-7; a weak D match, TRBD1 (5 bases). Sample: PBMCs from the stem cell graft donor, taken from the stem cell graft. Written as DNA, the CDR3 is TGCAGCGTTGGGGAAAGGACATTCACCTACGAGCAGTACTTC. This translates into CSVGERTFTYEQYF.